The 14 T cell receptor beta chains below come from one sample, sequenced in a study of OX40 agonist ivuxolimab in advanced cancers. Data came from immunoSEQ multiplex PCR; TCRdb stores just in-frame clones and leaves some out. The sample carries roughly 63,000 clones, roughly 86% recorded once. Material: CD4+ or CD8+ T cells sorted from blood, obtained in a trial of the OX40 agonist ivuxolimab. The receptors were sampled from an adult with an advanced solid tumor such as melanoma, head and neck, liver or kidney cancer.

V is TRBV27 and J is TRBJ2-1; the D call may be TRBD1 or TRBD2 (5 bases each). Per germline, CDR1 MNHEY and CDR2 SMNVEV (reference sequence). Between the trimmed V and J ends, which lost 0 bases and 1 base, there was a span of 13 bases. The CDR3 runs to 17 residues. The CDR3, as DNA: TGTGCCAGCAGTTTATCGATGGGGGTCAGGTCCTACAATGAGCAGTTCTTC. Its protein is CASSLSMGVRSYNEQFF.

As for this clone: The sample has other DNA sequences that encode this CDR3 too. V usage is TRBV27 and J usage is TRBJ1-4; tentatively, D is TRBD1 (6 bases). The CDR3 has 15 residues. In germline, CDR1 is MNHEY, CDR2 SMNVEV (reference sequence). V lost 6 bases and J lost 8, with 19 bases in between. The CDR3 region is CASSLRGGAGEKLFF. Written as DNA, the CDR3 is TGTGCCAGCAGCCTCAGAGGGGGGGCTGGAGAAAAACTGTTTTTT.

The chain links TRBV5-8 to TRBJ2-5; 9 bases match TRBD1. Unmatched junction bases numbered 5, after V lost 4 bases and J lost 4 bases. The CDR3 sequence is 14 residues long. Germline V gene data show CDR1 as SGHTS and CDR2 as YDEGEE. CDR3 in amino acids: CASSGVDRGETQYF. The DNA for the CDR3 is TGTGCCAGCAGCGGGGTGGACAGGGGAGAGACCCAGTACTTC. Variable domain in full (rest from reference TRBV5-8 and TRBJ2-5): EAGVTQSPTHLIKTRGQQATLRCSPISGHTSVYWYQQALGLGLQFLLWYDEGEERNRGNFPPRFSGRQFPNYSSELNVNALELEDSALYLCASSGVDRGETQYFGPGTRLLVL.

The rearrangement links TRBV9 to TRBJ2-3, with TRBD2 matching 9 bases. Germline assignment: CDR1 SGDLS and CDR2 YYNGEE. The CDR3 is 16 residues long. The trim removed 3 bases at V and 2 bases at J, leaving 7 bases unmatched. The CDR3 nucleotides are TGTGCCAGCAGCGCCAGCGGGGGGTCCATCACAGATACGCAGTATTTT. It is translated as CASSASGGSITDTQYF.

V gene TRBV10-3 combines with J gene TRBJ2-7; 7 bases match TRBD1. This CDR3 has 16 residues. Per germline, CDR1 ENHRY and CDR2 SYGVKD. V lost 2 bases to trimming and J lost 0 bases; unmatched junction nucleotides: 7. For the CDR3, the DNA is TGTGCCATCAGTGAGCCGGAGACAGGGATCTCCTACGAGCAGTACTTC. It yields the protein CAISEPETGISYEQYF.

In this sample, this clone is medium-sized. The CDR3 DNA is TGCAGCGTTGGTCAGATGACGAGGAACACTGAAGCTTTCTTT. It codes for CSVGQMTRNTEAFF. The chain uses TRBV29-1 and TRBJ1-1; D remains unclear. The CDR3 runs 14 residues. Germline V gene lookup returns CDR1 SQVTM and CDR2 ANQGSEA. Trimming left V 4 bases short and J 1 base short, with 13 bases between.

The chain links TRBV28 to TRBJ1-1; 7 positions match TRBD1. The V and J ends lost 4 bases and 0 bases, in that order; junction bases with no gene match: 8. The CDR3 is 16 amino acids. Germline CDR1 is MDHEN and CDR2 is SYDVKM. This CDR3 reads CASSSPGQLMNTEAFF. The CDR3 DNA reads TGTGCCAGCAGTTCGCCGGGACAGCTAATGAACACTGAAGCTTTCTTT.

The gene calls are TRBV29-1 and TRBJ2-5; no definite D call. V was shortened by 8 bases and J by 0 bases, with 7 bases between the two germline ends. CDR3 length equals 11 residues. Germline assignment: CDR1 SQVTM and CDR2 ANQGSEA. The CDR3 loop is CSFWDQETQYF. The CDR3 DNA reads as TGCAGCTTCTGGGACCAAGAGACCCAGTACTTC.

The chain couples TRBV6-5 to TRBJ2-2, with 8 bases lining up with TRBD1. The CDR3 is 14 amino acids. J lost 5 bases, V lost 4 bases, and 3 bases had no gene match. Germline loops: CDR1 MNHEY, CDR2 SVGAGI. The CDR3 DNA sequence: TGTGCCAGCAGTTCCGGGACAGGTACCGGGGAGCTGTTTTTT. Amino acid sequence: CASSSGTGTGELFF.

The table lists this clone with a count of one. The chain uses TRBV5-1 and TRBJ2-3; D is unresolved. The CDR3 has 14 amino acids. The germline CDR1 and CDR2 sequences are SGHRS and YFSETQ. V was trimmed by 6 bases and J by 6 bases, leaving 17 bases between them. This CDR3 reads CASTPDPRSDTQYF. The CDR3 coding sequence is TGCGCCAGCACCCCGGACCCGCGAAGCGATACGCAGTATTTT.

This chain connects TRBV11-2 to TRBJ2-2; 9 bases are shared with TRBD2. The germline V gene has CDR1 SGHAT and CDR2 FQNNGV. Trimming removed 6 bases from V and 0 bases from J; junction bases left unmatched: 8. The CDR3 is 17 residues long. The CDR3 reads CASRRASGNTNTGELFF. CDR3 nucleotides: TGTGCCAGCAGGCGGGCTAGCGGGAATACGAACACCGGGGAGCTGTTTTTT.

V and J are TRBV4-1 and TRBJ1-3; D remains ambiguous. Trimming took off 5 bases at V and 3 bases at J, with 17 bases between the two ends. CDR1 and CDR2 (germline): MGHRA, YSYEKL. The CDR3 spans 16 residues. DNA for the CDR3: TGCGCCAGCAGCAAAGGACGTTGGGGAAATGGAAACACCATATATTTT. It is translated as CASSKGRWGNGNTIYF.

V is TRBV7-9 and J is TRBJ2-6; D is uncertain. CDR1 and CDR2 from the germline V gene are SEHNR and FQNEAQ (reference sequence). The CDR3 has 15 residues. The ends were cut back, 1 base at V and 0 bases at J, with 4 bases in the middle. CDR3 protein: CASSLEGSGANVLTF. CDR3 DNA sequence: TGTGCCAGCAGCTTAGAGGGCTCTGGGGCCAACGTCCTGACTTTC.

The chain carries TRBV5-1 and TRBJ2-1; TRBD1 matches at 9 bases. Germline V CDR1 and CDR2: SGHRS, YFSETQ. The CDR3 loop spans 17 amino acids. V gave up 6 bases and J gave up 1 base; unmatched junction bases: 11. In DNA form, the CDR3 reads TGCGCCAGCAAACCATACAGGGGGCGTGGGTCCTACAATGAGCAGTTCTTC. Amino acids: CASKPYRGRGSYNEQFF. Full variable domain (remainder filled in from reference TRBV5-1 and TRBJ2-1): KAGVTQTPRYLIKTRGQQVTLSCSPISGHRSVSWYQQTPGQGLQFLFEYFSETQRNKGNFPGRFSGRQFSNSRSEMNVSTLELGDSALYLCASKPYRGRGSYNEQFFGPGTRLTVL.